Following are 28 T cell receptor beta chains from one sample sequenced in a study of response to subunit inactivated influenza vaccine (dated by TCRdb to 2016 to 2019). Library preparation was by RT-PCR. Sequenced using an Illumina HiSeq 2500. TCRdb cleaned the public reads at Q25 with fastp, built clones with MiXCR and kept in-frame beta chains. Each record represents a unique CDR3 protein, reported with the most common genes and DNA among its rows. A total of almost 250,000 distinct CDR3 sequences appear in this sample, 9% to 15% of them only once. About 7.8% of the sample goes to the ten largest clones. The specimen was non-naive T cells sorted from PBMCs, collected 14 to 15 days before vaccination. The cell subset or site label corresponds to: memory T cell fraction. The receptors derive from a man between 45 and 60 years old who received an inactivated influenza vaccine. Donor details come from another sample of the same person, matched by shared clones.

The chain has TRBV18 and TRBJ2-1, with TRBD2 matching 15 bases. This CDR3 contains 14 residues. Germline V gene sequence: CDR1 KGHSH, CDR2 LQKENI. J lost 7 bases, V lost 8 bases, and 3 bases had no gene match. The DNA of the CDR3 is TGTGCCAGCAGGACTAGCGGGAGGGGAAATGAGCAGTTCTTC. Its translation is CASRTSGRGNEQFF. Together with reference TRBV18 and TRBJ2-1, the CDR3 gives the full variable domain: NAGVMQNPRHLVRRRGQEARLRCSPMKGHSHVYWYRQLPEEGLKFMVYLQKENIIDESGMPKERFSAEFPKEGPSILRIQQVVRGDSAAYFCASRTSGRGNEQFFGPGTRLTVL.

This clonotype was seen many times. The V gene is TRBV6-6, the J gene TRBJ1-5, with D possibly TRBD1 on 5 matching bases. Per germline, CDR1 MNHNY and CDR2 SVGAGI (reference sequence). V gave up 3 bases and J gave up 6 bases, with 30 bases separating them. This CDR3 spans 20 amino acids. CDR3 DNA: TGTGCCAGCAGTTATCGTTATGAATTTTGGGTCTCCGGGACTAGTCAGCCCCAGCATTTT. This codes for CASSYRYEFWVSGTSQPQHF.

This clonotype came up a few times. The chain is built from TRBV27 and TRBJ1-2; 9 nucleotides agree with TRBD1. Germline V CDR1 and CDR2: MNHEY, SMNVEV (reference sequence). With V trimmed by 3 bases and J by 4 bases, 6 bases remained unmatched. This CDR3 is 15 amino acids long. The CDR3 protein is CASSFRQGVGYGYTF. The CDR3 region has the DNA TGTGCCAGCAGTTTCCGACAGGGGGTTGGCTATGGCTACACCTTC.

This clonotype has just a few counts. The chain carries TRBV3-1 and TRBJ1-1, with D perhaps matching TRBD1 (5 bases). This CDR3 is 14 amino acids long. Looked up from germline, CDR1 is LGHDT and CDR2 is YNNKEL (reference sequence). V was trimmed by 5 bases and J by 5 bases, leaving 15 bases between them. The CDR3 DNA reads TGTGCCAGCAGCTACAAGGGGCTTATTACTGAAGCTTTCTTT. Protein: CASSYKGLITEAFF.

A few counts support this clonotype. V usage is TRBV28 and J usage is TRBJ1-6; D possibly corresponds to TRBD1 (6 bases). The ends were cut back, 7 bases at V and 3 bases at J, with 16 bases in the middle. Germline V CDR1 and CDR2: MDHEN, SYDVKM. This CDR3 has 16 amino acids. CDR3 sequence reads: CASNRSGGHYNSPLHF. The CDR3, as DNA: TGTGCCAGCAATCGGAGCGGGGGCCACTATAATTCACCCCTCCACTTT.

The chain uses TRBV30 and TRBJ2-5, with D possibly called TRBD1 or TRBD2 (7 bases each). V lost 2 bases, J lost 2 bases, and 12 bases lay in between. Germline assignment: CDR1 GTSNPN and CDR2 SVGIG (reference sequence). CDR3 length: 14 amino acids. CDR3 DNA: TGTGCCTGGAGTAGGGGGGGACAGCAAGAGACCCAGTACTTC. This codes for CAWSRGGQQETQYF. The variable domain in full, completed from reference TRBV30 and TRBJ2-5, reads SQTIHQWPATLVQPVGSPLSLECTVEGTSNPNLYWYRQAAGRGLQLLFYSVGIGQISSEVPQNLSASRPQDRQFILSSKKLLLSDSGFYLCAWSRGGQQETQYFGPGTRLLVL.

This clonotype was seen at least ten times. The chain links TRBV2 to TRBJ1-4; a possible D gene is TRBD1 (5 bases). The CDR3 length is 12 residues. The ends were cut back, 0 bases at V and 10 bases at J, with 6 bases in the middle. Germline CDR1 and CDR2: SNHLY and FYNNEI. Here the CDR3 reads CASSEAGRKLFF. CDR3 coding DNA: TGTGCCAGCAGTGAAGCGGGACGAAAACTGTTTTTT.

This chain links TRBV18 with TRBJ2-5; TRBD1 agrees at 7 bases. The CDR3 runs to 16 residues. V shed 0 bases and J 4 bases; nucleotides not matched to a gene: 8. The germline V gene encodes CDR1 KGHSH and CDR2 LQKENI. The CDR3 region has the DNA TGTGCCAGCTCACCACCAACAGGGGTCGATGGAGAGACCCAGTACTTC. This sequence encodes CASSPPTGVDGETQYF.

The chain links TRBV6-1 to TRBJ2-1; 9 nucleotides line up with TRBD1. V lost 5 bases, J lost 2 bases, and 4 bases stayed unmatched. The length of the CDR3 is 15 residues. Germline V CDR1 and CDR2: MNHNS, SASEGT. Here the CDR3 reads CASSRTGVTYNEQFF. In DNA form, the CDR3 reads TGTGCCAGCAGTCGGACAGGGGTAACCTACAATGAGCAGTTCTTC.

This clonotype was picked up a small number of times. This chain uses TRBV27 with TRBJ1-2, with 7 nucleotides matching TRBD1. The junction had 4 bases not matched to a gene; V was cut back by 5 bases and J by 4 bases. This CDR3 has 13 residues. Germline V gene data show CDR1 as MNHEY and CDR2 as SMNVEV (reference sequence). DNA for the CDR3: TGTGCCAGCAGTCTCAGGGGGATCTATGGCTACACCTTC. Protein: CASSLRGIYGYTF.

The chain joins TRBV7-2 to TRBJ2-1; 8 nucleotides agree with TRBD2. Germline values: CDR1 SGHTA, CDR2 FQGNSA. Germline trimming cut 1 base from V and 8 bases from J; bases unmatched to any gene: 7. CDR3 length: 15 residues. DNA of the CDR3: TGTGCCAGCAGCTTAGATAGCGGGGTATCTTATGAGCAGTTCTTC. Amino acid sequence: CASSLDSGVSYEQFF.

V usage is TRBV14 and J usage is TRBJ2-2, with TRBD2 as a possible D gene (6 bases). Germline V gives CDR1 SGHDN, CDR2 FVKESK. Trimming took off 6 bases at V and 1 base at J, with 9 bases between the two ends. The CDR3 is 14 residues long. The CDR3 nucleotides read TGTGCCAGCAGACTGGGAGGGAACACCGGGGAGCTGTTTTTT. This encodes CASRLGGNTGELFF.

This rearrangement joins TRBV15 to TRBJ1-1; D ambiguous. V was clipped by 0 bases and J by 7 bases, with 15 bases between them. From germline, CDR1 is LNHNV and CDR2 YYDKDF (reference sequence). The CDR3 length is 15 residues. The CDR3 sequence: CATSRDISSAYEAFF. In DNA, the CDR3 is TGTGCCACCAGCAGAGATATTTCATCGGCTTATGAAGCTTTCTTT.

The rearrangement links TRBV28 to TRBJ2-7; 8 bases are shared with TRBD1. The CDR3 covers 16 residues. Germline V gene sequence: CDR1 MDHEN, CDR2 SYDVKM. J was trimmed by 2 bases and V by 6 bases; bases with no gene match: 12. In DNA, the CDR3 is TGTGCCAGCAGAGGAAGAGGGACAGGCCCCACCTACGAGCAGTACTTC. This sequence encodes CASRGRGTGPTYEQYF.

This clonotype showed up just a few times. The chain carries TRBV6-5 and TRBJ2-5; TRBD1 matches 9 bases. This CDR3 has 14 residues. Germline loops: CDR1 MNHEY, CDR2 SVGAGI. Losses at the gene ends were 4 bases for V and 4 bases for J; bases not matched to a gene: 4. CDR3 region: CASSWGQGGETQYF. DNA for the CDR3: TGTGCCAGCAGTTGGGGACAGGGCGGAGAGACCCAGTACTTC.

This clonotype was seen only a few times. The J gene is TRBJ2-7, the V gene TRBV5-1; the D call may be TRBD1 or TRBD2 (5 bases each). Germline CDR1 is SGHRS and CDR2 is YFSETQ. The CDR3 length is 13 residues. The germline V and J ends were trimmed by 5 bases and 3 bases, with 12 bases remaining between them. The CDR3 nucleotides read TGCGCCAGCAGGCCGTTGAGGGGCTACGAGCAGTACTTC. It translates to CASRPLRGYEQYF.

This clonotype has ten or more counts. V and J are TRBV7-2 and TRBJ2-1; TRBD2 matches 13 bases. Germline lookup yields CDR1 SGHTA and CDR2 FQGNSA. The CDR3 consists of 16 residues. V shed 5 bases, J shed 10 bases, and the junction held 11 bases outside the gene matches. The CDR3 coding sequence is TGTGCCAGCAGCCGCAGAGGACTAGCGGGAGTTCGCGAGCAGTTCTTC. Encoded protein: CASSRRGLAGVREQFF.

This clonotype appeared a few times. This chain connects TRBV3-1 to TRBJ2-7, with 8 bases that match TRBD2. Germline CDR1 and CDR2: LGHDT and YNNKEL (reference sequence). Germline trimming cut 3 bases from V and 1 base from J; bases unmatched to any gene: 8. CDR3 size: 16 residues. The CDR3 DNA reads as TGTGCCAGCAGCCAGGAAAGCGGGAGAGGGTCCTACGAGCAGTACTTC. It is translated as CASSQESGRGSYEQYF.

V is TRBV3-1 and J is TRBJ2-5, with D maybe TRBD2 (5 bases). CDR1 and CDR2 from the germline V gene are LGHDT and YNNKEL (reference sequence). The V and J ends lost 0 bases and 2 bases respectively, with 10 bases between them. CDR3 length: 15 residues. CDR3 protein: CASSQDGLPQETQYF. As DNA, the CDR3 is TGTGCCAGCAGCCAAGATGGACTCCCGCAAGAGACCCAGTACTTC.

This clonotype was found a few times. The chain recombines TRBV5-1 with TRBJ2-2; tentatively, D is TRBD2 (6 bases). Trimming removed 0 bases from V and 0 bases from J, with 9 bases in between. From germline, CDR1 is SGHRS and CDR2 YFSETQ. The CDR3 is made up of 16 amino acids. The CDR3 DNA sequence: TGCGCCAGCAGCTTGGTAGCGGCGTCGAACACCGGGGAGCTGTTTTTT. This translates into CASSLVAASNTGELFF.

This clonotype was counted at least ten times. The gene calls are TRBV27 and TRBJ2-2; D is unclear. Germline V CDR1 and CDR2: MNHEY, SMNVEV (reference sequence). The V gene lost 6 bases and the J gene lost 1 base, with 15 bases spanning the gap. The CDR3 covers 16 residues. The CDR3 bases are TGTGCCAGCAGCCGTCGGTCAGTACAGAACACCGGGGAGCTGTTTTTT. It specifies CASSRRSVQNTGELFF.

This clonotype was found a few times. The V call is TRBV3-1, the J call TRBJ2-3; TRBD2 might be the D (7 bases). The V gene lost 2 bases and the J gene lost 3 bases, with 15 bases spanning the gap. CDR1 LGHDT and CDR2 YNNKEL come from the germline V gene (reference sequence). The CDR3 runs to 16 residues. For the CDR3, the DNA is TGTGCCAGCAGCCAATATCGGGGGGCCTCGACAGATACGCAGTATTTT. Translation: CASSQYRGASTDTQYF.

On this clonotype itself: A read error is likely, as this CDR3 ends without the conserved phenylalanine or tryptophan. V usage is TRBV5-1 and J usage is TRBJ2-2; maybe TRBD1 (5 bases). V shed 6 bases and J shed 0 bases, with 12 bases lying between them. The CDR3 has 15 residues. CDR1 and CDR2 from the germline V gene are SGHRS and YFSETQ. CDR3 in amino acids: CASIEDKPNTGELFS. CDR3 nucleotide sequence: TGCGCCAGCATCGAGGACAAGCCGAACACCGGGGAGCTGTTTTCT.

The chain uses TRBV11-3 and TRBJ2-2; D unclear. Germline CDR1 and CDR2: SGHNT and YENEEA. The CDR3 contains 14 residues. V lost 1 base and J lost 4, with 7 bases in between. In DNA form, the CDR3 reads TGTGCCAGCAGCTTAGGGTCCGCCACCGGGGAGCTGTTTTTT. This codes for CASSLGSATGELFF.

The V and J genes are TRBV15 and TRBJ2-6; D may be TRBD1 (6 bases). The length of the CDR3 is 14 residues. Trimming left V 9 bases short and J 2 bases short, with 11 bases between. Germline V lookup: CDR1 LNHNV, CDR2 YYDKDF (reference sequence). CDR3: CATRPGAGANVLTF. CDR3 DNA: TGTGCCACAAGGCCAGGGGCTGGGGCCAACGTCCTGACTTTC.

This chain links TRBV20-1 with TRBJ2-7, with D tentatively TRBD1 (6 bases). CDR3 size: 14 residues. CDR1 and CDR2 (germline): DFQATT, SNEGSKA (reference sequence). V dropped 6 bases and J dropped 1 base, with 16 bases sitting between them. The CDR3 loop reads CSATNPGHSYEQYF. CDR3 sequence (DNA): TGCAGTGCAACCAATCCGGGACATTCCTACGAGCAGTACTTC.

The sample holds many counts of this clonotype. Here the CDR3 reads CASSGGGPQETQYF. For the CDR3, the DNA is TGTGCCAGCAGCGGAGGGGGGCCCCAAGAGACCCAGTACTTC. J is TRBJ2-5 and V is TRBV9, with D perhaps being TRBD1 or TRBD2 (6 bases each). Germline values: CDR1 SGDLS, CDR2 YYNGEE. The length of the CDR3 is 14 residues. V was shortened by 3 bases and J by 1 base, with 10 bases between the two germline ends.

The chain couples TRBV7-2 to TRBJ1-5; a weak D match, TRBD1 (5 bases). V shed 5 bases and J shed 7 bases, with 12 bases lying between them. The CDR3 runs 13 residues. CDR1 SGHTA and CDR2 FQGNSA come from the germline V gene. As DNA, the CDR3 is TGTGCCAGCAGCCCCAACGGGGCGCAGCCCCAGCATTTT. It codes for CASSPNGAQPQHF.